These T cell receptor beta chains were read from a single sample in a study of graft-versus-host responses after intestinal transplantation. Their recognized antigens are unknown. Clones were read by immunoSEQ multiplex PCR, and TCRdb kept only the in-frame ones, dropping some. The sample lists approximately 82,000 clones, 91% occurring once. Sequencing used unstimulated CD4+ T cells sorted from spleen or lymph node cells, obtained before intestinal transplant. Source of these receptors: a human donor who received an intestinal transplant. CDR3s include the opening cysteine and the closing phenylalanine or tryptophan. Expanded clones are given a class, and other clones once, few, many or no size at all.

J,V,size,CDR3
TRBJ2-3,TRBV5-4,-,CASSLGGTDTQYF
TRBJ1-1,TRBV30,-,CAWNRQGAGNTEAFF
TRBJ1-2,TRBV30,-,CAWMRKGANYGYTF
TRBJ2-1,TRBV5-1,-,CASSPGTSGGLNNEQFF
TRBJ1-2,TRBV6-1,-,CASTVRGNYGYTF
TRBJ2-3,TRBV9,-,CASSVNRMGTDTQYF
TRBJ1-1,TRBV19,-,CASSKQGFTEAFF
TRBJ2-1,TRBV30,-,CAWNRDFYNEQFF
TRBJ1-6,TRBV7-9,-,CASSFLGATGVYNSPLHF
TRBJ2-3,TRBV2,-,CASSRDRYTDTQYF
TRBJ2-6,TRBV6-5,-,CASMSSGANVLTF
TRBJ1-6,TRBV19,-,CASSGGTDNSPLHF
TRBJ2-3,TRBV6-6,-,CASRPTSTDTQYF
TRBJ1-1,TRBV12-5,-,CASGLDSDTEAFF
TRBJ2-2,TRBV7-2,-,CASSFRGAGGELFF
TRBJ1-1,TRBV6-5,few,CASSYALGTEAFF
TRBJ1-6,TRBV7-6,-,CASSLNPAGQGGSPLHF
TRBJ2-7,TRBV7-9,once,CASSPTRTGAGYEQYF
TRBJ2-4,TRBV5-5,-,CASSLASTGAKNIQYF
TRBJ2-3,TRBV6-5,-,CASSYSQGETDTQYF
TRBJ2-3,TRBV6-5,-,CASSSRTQSNTQYF
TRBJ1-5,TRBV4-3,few,CASSQERAGGNQPQHF
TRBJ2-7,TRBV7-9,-,CASSFEGVMYEQYF
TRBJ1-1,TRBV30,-,CAWRSRGNTEAFF
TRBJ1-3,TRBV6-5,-,CASSYPGVTGNTIYF
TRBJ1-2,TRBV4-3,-,CASSQDWYKRDYGYTF
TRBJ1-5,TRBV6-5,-,CASRGTGGENQPQHF